The clone carrying this T cell receptor (beta chain) was counted only a few times. What it recognizes is unknown. The germline CDR1 and CDR2 sequences are MNHNS and SASEGT. V lost 5 bases and J 8 bases, leaving 19 bases between the germline ends. CDR3 length: 15 amino acids. This entry belongs to a study of T-cell reconstitution after alpha-beta-depleted transplantation in children. General observations from the study: The study reportedly traced alpha-beta T cells about two months after transplant to several hundred expanded graft clones. A year post-transplant, T-cell counts and diversity derived mostly from newly produced T cells. There were some patients whose high TCRbeta diversity at day 60 came from surviving recipient T cells and thymic progenitors.

Unique molecular identifiers tagged the TCRbeta library. TCRdb analysed the PCR reads with MiXCR anew, one entry per CDR3 protein. The sample lists some 110,000 distinct CDR3 sequences; about 9.4% were seen once. This chain connects TRBV6-1 to TRBJ2-1; maybe TRBD1 (5 bases). The TCR was taken from a boy aged 2 to 9 with acute lymphoblastic leukemia, due to receive a stem cell transplant. Sequencing used PBMCs, obtained before TCRalphabeta/CD19-depleted stem cell transplant. The CDR3 DNA sequence: TGTGCCAGCAGTCGAGGCGGACATCCGAGCGATGAGCAGTTCTTC. It is translated as CASSRGGHPSDEQFF.